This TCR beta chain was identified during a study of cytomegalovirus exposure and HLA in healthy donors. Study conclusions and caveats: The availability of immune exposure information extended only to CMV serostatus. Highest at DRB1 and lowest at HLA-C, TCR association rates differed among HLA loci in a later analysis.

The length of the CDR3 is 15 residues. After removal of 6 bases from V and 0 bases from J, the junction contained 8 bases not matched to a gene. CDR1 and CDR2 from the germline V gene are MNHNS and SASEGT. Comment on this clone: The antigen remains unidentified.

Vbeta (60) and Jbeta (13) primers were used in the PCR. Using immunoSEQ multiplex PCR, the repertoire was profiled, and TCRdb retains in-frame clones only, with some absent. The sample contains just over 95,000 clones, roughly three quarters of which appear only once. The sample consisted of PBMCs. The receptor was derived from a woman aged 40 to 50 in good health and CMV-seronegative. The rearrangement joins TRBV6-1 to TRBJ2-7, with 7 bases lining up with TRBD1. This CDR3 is CASSRRQGYSYEQYF. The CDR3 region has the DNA TGTGCCAGCAGCAGGAGACAGGGTTACTCCTACGAGCAGTACTTC.